A selection of T cell receptor beta chains follows, all from one sample in a study of OX40 agonist ivuxolimab in advanced cancers. Sequencing was performed with immunoSEQ multiplex PCR; in TCRdb, only in-frame clones are kept and a portion is missing. The top ten clones hold 1.5% of a sample with over 40,000 clones, roughly 84% of them seen once. The sample in question was CD4+ or CD8+ T cells sorted from blood, obtained in a trial of the OX40 agonist ivuxolimab. The origin of the receptors is an adult with an advanced solid tumor such as melanoma, head and neck, liver or kidney cancer. The CDR3 runs from the conserved cysteine through the conserved F or W. Each record gives: clone size, D gene, V gene, J gene, CDR3 DNA, CDR3 protein. D genes are given only for firm matches. Clone size is shown for a subset of rows, as once, few, many or a class of expanded clone.

abundance: NA
d_gene: NA
v_gene: TRBV14
j_gene: TRBJ2-7
CDR3nt: TGTGCCAGCAGCCAAATGGAGGCCTACGAGCAGTACTTC
CDR3aa: CASSQMEAYEQYF

abundance: NA
d_gene: TRBD2
v_gene: TRBV2
j_gene: TRBJ2-1
CDR3nt: TGTGCCAGCACACCTAGCGGTGGGACCTACAATGAGCAGTTCTTC
CDR3aa: CASTPSGGTYNEQFF

abundance: NA
d_gene: NA
v_gene: TRBV9
j_gene: TRBJ2-1
CDR3nt: TGTGCCAGCAGCGTAGATACGGGCTCCTACAATGAGCAGTTCTTC
CDR3aa: CASSVDTGSYNEQFF

abundance: NA
d_gene: TRBD1
v_gene: TRBV11-2
j_gene: TRBJ2-2
CDR3nt: TGTGCCAGCAGCTTAGATTGGCAGGGGGCCGGGGAGCTGTTTTTT
CDR3aa: CASSLDWQGAGELFF

abundance: NA
d_gene: TRBD1
v_gene: TRBV6-5
j_gene: TRBJ2-7
CDR3nt: TGTGCCAGCAGTGAGACAGGGGTCCACGAGCAGTACTTC
CDR3aa: CASSETGVHEQYF

abundance: NA
d_gene: NA
v_gene: TRBV5-1
j_gene: TRBJ1-2
CDR3nt: TGCGCCAGCAGCTTGGGTGCGCTAAGGAACTATGGCTACACCTTC
CDR3aa: CASSLGALRNYGYTF

abundance: once
d_gene: NA
v_gene: TRBV9
j_gene: TRBJ2-2
CDR3nt: TGTGCCAGCAGCGTAGCCCTACCCCCTACCGGGGAGCTGTTTTTT
CDR3aa: CASSVALPPTGELFF

abundance: few
d_gene: NA
v_gene: TRBV7-7
j_gene: TRBJ2-5
CDR3nt: TGTGCTAGCAGCTCTCGAGAGACCCAGTACTTC
CDR3aa: CASSSRETQYF

abundance: NA
d_gene: NA
v_gene: TRBV6-5
j_gene: TRBJ2-7
CDR3nt: TGTGCCAGCAGCGCCCCTCGTCCCCCCTACGAGCAGTACTTC
CDR3aa: CASSAPRPPYEQYF

abundance: NA
d_gene: NA
v_gene: TRBV4-2
j_gene: TRBJ2-7
CDR3nt: TGTGCCAGCAGCCAAGATCGGGGGTTTCGGCAGTACTTC
CDR3aa: CASSQDRGFRQYF

abundance: NA
d_gene: TRBD2
v_gene: TRBV29-1
j_gene: TRBJ2-1
CDR3nt: TGCAGCGTTGGGCGGGGGGGTAGCGGCCGGAATGAGCAGTTCTTC
CDR3aa: CSVGRGGSGRNEQFF

abundance: NA
d_gene: NA
v_gene: TRBV5-6
j_gene: TRBJ2-7
CDR3nt: TGTGCCAGCAGCTTGACCTACGAGCAGTACTTC
CDR3aa: CASSLTYEQYF

abundance: NA
d_gene: TRBD2
v_gene: TRBV19
j_gene: TRBJ2-3
CDR3nt: TGTGCCAGTAGTACTAGCGGGGGGGCCGACACAGATACGCAGTATTTT
CDR3aa: CASSTSGGADTDTQYF

abundance: NA
d_gene: NA
v_gene: TRBV6-5
j_gene: TRBJ1-3
CDR3nt: TGTGCCACCTTGGACAGCGCGGGGAACACCATATATTTT
CDR3aa: CATLDSAGNTIYF

abundance: few
d_gene: NA
v_gene: TRBV11-2
j_gene: TRBJ1-5
CDR3nt: TGTGCCAGCAGCCCCGGGGCTGGGAGCAATCAGCCCCAGCATTTT
CDR3aa: CASSPGAGSNQPQHF